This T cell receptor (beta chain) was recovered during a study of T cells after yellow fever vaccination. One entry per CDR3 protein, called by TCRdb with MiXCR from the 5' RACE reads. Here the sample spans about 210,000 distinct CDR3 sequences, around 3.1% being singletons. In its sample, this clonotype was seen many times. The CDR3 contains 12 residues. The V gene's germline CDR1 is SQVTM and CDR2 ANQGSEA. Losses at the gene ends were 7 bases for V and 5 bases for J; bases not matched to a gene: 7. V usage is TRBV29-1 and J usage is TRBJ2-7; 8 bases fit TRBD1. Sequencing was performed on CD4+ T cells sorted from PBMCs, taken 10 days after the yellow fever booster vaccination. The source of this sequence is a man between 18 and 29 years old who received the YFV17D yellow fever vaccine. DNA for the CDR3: TGCAGCGGCACGACGGACAGGGACGAGCAGTACTTC. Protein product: CSGTTDRDEQYF.